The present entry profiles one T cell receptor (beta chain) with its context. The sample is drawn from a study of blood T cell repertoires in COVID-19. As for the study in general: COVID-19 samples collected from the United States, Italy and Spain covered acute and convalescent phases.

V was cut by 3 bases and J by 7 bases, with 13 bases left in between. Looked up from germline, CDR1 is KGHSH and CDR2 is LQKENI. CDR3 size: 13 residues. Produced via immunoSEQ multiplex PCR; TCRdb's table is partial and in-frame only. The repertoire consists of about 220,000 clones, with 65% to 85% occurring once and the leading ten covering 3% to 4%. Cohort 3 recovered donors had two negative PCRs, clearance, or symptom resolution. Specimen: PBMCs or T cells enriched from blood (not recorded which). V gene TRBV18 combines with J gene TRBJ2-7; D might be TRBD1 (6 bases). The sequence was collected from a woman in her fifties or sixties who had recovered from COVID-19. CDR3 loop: CASSPPGQVEQYF. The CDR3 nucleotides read TGTGCCAGCTCACCTCCGGGACAAGTGGAGCAGTACTTC.